This T cell receptor (beta chain) was recorded in a study of breast tumors, draining lymph nodes, adjacent tissues. Of note for this clonotype: Its specificity is not known.

Broader study findings: Tumors had less TCR diversity than lymph nodes, more than nontumor tissue. Luminal-like breast cancer showed significantly higher tumor–nontumor repertoire similarity than basal-like. Tumor T cell lymph node origin was a supported hypothesis, not proven. The data were judged consistent with most tumor T cells coming from lymph node and expanding in tumor.

Using its own MiXCR run on the multiplex PCR reads, TCRdb lists one record per CDR3 protein. Of 20,000 or so distinct CDR3 sequences detected, 55% to 80% appear once; the ten largest clones hold about 19%. The CDR3 has 15 amino acids. V shed 6 bases and J 2 bases; nucleotides not matched to a gene: 5. The germline V gene encodes CDR1 LGHNT and CDR2 FRNRAP. The specimen was tumor-adjacent breast tissue. The chain combines TRBV12-5 with TRBJ2-3; 10 positions match TRBD2. The receptor was isolated from a female donor with breast cancer. Some clones in this sample may be carry-over from other donors' samples. The CDR3 nucleotides read TGTGCTAGTGGAGCCGGGACTAGCGACACAGATACGCAGTATTTT. Amino acids: CASGAGTSDTDTQYF. Together with reference TRBV12-5 and TRBJ2-3, the CDR3 gives the full variable domain: DARVTQTPRHKVTEMGQEVTMRCQPILGHNTVFWYRQTMMQGLELLAYFRNRAPLDDSGMPKDRFSAEMPDATLATLKIQPSEPRDSAVYFCASGAGTSDTDTQYFGPGTRLTVL.